This is a list of T cell receptor beta chains from one sample in a study of early T cells in non-severe SARS-CoV-2 infection. TCRdb fed the 5' RACE reads into MiXCR, producing one record per CDR3 protein. Of 20,000 to 25,000 distinct CDR3 sequences in the sample, 4.7% are singletons; the top ten hold 15% to 20%. Specimen: whole blood. These receptors all stem from an adult who was a healthcare worker with PCR-confirmed SARS-CoV-2 infection or an uninfected control (not recorded which). CDR3s include the opening cysteine and the closing phenylalanine or tryptophan.

CASSQAARGGGAADTQYF,TRBV4-3,TRBJ2-3
CASSLGQGGSEQYF,TRBV7-8,TRBJ2-7
CSARDGGSLGELFF,TRBV20-1,TRBJ2-2
CASSPLGDLVEAFF,TRBV4-2,TRBJ1-1
CASAGGGYNEQFF,TRBV6-5,TRBJ2-1
CASSRTGLKEYF,TRBV5-6,TRBJ2-3
CSVGDRVYGYTF,TRBV29-1,TRBJ1-2
CASSQVRGDLSYEQYF,TRBV4-1,TRBJ2-7
CSVPAGENTGELFF,TRBV29-1,TRBJ2-2
CSVVGNIQYF,TRBV29-1,TRBJ2-4
CASSQEAERGGQYF,TRBV4-3,TRBJ2-3
CSVDPTGDTYNEQFF,TRBV29-1,TRBJ2-1
CASSTGTGSLRFPQHF,TRBV28,TRBJ1-5
CASSSLEGARRNGYGYTF,TRBV11-2,TRBJ1-2
CSARDPRNVGGINSPLHF,TRBV20-1,TRBJ1-6
CATSRETSPRLNTQYF,TRBV15,TRBJ2-3